Reported below is one T cell receptor (beta chain). The table came from immunoSEQ multiplex PCR; TCRdb's copy has only in-frame clones and leaves some out. The repertoire consists of under 600,000 clones, with around 76% occurring once and the leading ten covering around 13%. Donors included only healthy HIV-negative adults lacking recent acute infections or vaccinations. The sample comes from a study of shared clonotypes between healthy human individuals. Germline assignment: CDR1 MRHNA and CDR2 SNTAGT. The V and J ends lost 6 bases and 7 bases, in that order; junction bases with no gene match: 10. The CDR3 is 14 residues long.

The sequenced sample was PBMCs. The chain uses TRBV6-4 and TRBJ1-2; 8 bases are a match to TRBD1. This receptor was obtained from a middle-aged woman in good health. Some clones in this sample may be carry-over from other donors' samples. Here the CDR3 DNA reads TGTGCCAGCAGCGCCGGGACAGGCGAGGTTGGCTACACCTTC. It translates to CASSAGTGEVGYTF.